This T cell receptor beta chain was identified during a study of early T cells in non-severe SARS-CoV-2 infection. This CDR3 spans 18 amino acids. Germline loops: CDR1 SGHVS, CDR2 FNYEAQ. V shed 0 bases and J 5 bases; nucleotides not matched to a gene: 12. This clonotype was found many times. TCRdb re-derived calls from the 5' RACE reads in MiXCR, one entry per CDR3 protein. Among around 25,000 distinct CDR3 sequences listed, 5.5% were seen once. Source material: whole blood. The genes are TRBV7-6 and TRBJ2-3; 9 bases agree with TRBD1. The source of this sequence is an adult who was a healthcare worker with PCR-confirmed SARS-CoV-2 infection or an uninfected control (not recorded which). CDR3 amino acids: CASSLAGTGYSDRDTQYF. The CDR3, as DNA: TGTGCCAGCAGCTTAGCCGGGACAGGGTACTCCGATCGAGATACGCAGTATTTT.